These 15 T cell receptor beta chains share one sample of origin, sequenced in a study of T cell repertoires in cytomegalovirus infection (dated by TCRdb to the late 2010s). The antigens of these receptors remain unknown. The sequencer listed for this sample is Illumina HiSeq 1500. Using fastp at Q25 and MiXCR, TCRdb reprocessed the public reads and kept productive beta chains. Merged by CDR3 protein, the rows form single entries marked with the most common genes and DNA. The sample has approximately 770,000 distinct CDR3 sequences on record, just under 30% of them singletons. The ten biggest clones cover about 12% of the sample. The treatment or condition label corresponds to: in vitro stimulation with specific CMV peptide epitopes to enrich CMV-specific T cells. Material: cultured CD8+ T cells from PBMCs, obtained from culture after CMV antigen stimulation. The receptors shown here come from a human donor in good health (CMV status not recorded). Some clones in this sample may be carry-over from other donors' samples.

The chain recombines TRBV28 with TRBJ2-5; D might be TRBD1 or TRBD2, each matching 6 bases. V gave up 5 bases and J gave up 4 bases, with 11 bases separating them. Germline V gene data show CDR1 as MDHEN and CDR2 as SYDVKM. The CDR3 is 13 amino acids. CDR3 nucleotides: TGTGCCAGCAGTGTCAGGGGAGGAGAGACCCAGTACTTC. Amino acid sequence: CASSVRGGETQYF.

The chain combines TRBV6-5 with TRBJ2-7; no clear D. CDR3 size: 14 residues. The V and J ends lost 8 bases and 5 bases respectively, with 19 bases between them. The germline gives CDR1 MNHEY, CDR2 SVGAGI. The CDR3, as DNA: TGTGCCAGCTCGACGGGCGGATGGCCCAACGAGCAGTACGTC. This gives the protein CASSTGGWPNEQYV.

In this sample, this clonotype turned up many times. One end of the junction does not line up with germline, which may come from a read error. The chain has TRBV7-6 and TRBJ2-1; a possible D gene is TRBD2 (7 bases). The CDR3 covers 16 residues. Germline lookup yields CDR1 SGHVS and CDR2 FNYEAQ. The CDR3 coding sequence is TGTGCCAGCAGCGTAGCCTGGGGGGGGCAAGATAATGAGCAGTTCTTC. Its translation: CASSVAWGGQDNEQFF. Variable domain in full (rest from reference TRBV7-6 and TRBJ2-1): GAGVSQSPRYKVTKRGQDVALRCDPISGHVSLYWYRQALGQGPEFLTYFNYEAQQDKSGLPNDRFSAERPEGSISTLTIQRTEQRDSAMYRCASSVAWGGQDNEQFFGPGTRLTVL.

There are many counts of this clonotype. The chain recombines TRBV7-2 with TRBJ1-4; 7 nucleotides line up with TRBD1. V shed 4 bases and J 0 bases; nucleotides not matched to a gene: 5. Per germline, CDR1 SGHTA and CDR2 FQGNSA. The CDR3 sequence is 16 residues long. CDR3 sequence (DNA): TGTGCCAGCAGCTCTGGACAGGTCGCAACTAATGAAAAACTGTTTTTT. This translates into CASSSGQVATNEKLFF.

DNA of the CDR3: TGTGCCAGCAGTATCGCGACCAACACTGAAGCTTTCTTT. This sequence encodes CASSIATNTEAFF. This sequence joins TRBV9 and TRBJ1-1; D remains ambiguous. V lost 5 bases to trimming and J lost 2 bases, with 10 bases between them. From germline, CDR1 is SGDLS and CDR2 YYNGEE. The CDR3 totals 13 residues.

In this sample, this clonotype turned up a few times. This chain joins TRBV11-2 and TRBJ2-2; unclear D gene. V was shortened by 1 base and J by 9 bases, with 6 bases between the two germline ends. CDR1 and CDR2 from the germline V gene are SGHAT and FQNNGV. This CDR3 is 12 amino acids long. The CDR3 DNA reads as TGTGCCAGCAGCTTAGCTCTGCGGGAGCTGTTTTTT. It is translated as CASSLALRELFF.

This clonotype was seen repeatedly, ten times or more. This chain connects TRBV20-1 to TRBJ1-2, with 10 bases fitting TRBD1. Germline V gene lookup returns CDR1 DFQATT and CDR2 SNEGSKA (reference sequence). This CDR3 is built from 15 residues. Trimming cost V 0 bases and J 2 bases; bases outside gene matches: 3. CDR3 protein: CSARDLGQGNYGYTF. CDR3 bases: TGCAGTGCTAGAGATTTGGGACAGGGGAACTATGGCTACACCTTC.

This clonotype was counted between two and nine times. V and J are TRBV12-5 and TRBJ2-2; D unresolved. Deletions cut 7 bases from V and 6 bases from J, with 12 bases between. This CDR3 spans 13 amino acids. Germline V gives CDR1 LGHNT, CDR2 FRNRAP. CDR3 sequence: CASAETWAGELFF. The CDR3 region has the DNA TGTGCTAGTGCTGAAACTTGGGCCGGGGAGCTGTTTTTT.

This clonotype was recorded many times. The CDR3 is CASSWTSGEIYNEQFF. CDR3 DNA sequence: TGTGCCAGCAGCTGGACTAGCGGGGAGATATACAATGAGCAGTTCTTC. This chain uses TRBV7-8 with TRBJ2-1; TRBD2 matches 12 bases. This CDR3 region has 16 residues. V lost 4 bases and J lost 4; bases outside the gene matches: 5. Germline V gene lookup returns CDR1 SGHVS and CDR2 FQNEAQ.

Ten or more counts support this clonotype. The V and J genes are TRBV7-2 and TRBJ2-7; 10 nucleotides agree with TRBD2. This CDR3 contains 15 residues. Germline CDR1 is SGHTA and CDR2 is FQGNSA. The V segment lost 5 bases and the J segment 3 bases; nucleotides outside the gene matches: 7. The DNA for the CDR3 is TGTGCCAGCAGCCCCGCTAGCGGGGGCCTCTACGAGCAGTACTTC. This encodes CASSPASGGLYEQYF.

There are many counts of this clonotype. This chain connects TRBV12-3 or TRBV12-4 to TRBJ2-2, with 8 bases aligning to TRBD2. This CDR3 comprises 16 residues. V gave up 5 bases and J gave up 7 bases; unmatched junction bases: 12. CDR3 in DNA: TGTGCCAGCAGTCTCCACGGGGGGGGCTGGAACGGGGAGCTGTTTTTT. It yields the protein CASSLHGGGWNGELFF.

The rearrangement joins TRBV6-2 or TRBV6-3 to TRBJ1-2; maybe TRBD1 (5 bases). V was trimmed by 7 bases and J by 6 bases, leaving 18 bases between them. Germline loops: CDR1 MNHEY, CDR2 SVGEGT. The CDR3 consists of 14 residues. Here the CDR3 reads CASTSPGPGNGYTF. CDR3 bases: TGTGCCAGCACCTCTCCGGGACCTGGAAATGGCTACACCTTC.

This clonotype was picked up a small number of times. V and J are TRBV7-9 and TRBJ2-5; 9 positions match TRBD2. This CDR3 has 18 amino acids. Germline trimming cut 0 bases from V and 4 bases from J; bases unmatched to any gene: 12. From germline, CDR1 is SEHNR and CDR2 FQNEAQ (reference sequence). The CDR3 sequence: CASSLAMWRGGRGETQYF. The CDR3 DNA reads as TGTGCCAGCAGCTTAGCGATGTGGCGGGGGGGCCGAGGAGAGACCCAGTACTTC.

The chain recombines TRBV4-2 with TRBJ2-3; 7 bases line up with TRBD2. CDR1 LGHNA and CDR2 YNFKEQ come from the germline V gene. The ends lost 5 bases at V and 1 base at J; junction bases unmatched: 9. CDR3 length: 16 residues. The CDR3 DNA reads TGTGCCAGCAGCTCTCGGACTAGTCCACGCACAGATACGCAGTATTTT. This codes for CASSSRTSPRTDTQYF.

This chain uses TRBV15 with TRBJ1-1, with a weak D call TRBD1 (5 bases). The CDR3 sequence is 14 residues long. Trimming pared 6 bases from V and 5 bases from J, leaving 16 bases between. Germline loops: CDR1 LNHNV, CDR2 YYDKDF (reference sequence). DNA of the CDR3: TGTGCCACCAGTAGGATCAAGGGGAGGACTGAAGCTTTCTTT. It yields the protein CATSRIKGRTEAFF.